These 15 T cell receptor beta chains came from one sample sequenced in a study. TCRdb re-derived calls from the 5' RACE reads in MiXCR, one entry per CDR3 protein. The sample has 5,500 to 8,500 distinct CDR3 sequences, around half seen once. The sample consisted of naive CD4+ T cells sorted from a lymph node. Stated subset: naive CD4+ T cells, CD4+CD45RA+CD25-. These receptors were taken from a female donor with breast cancer.

The CDR3, as DNA: TGTGCCAGCAGCCAAGGGGGGAACACTGAAGCTTTCTTT. As protein: CASSQGGNTEAFF. The chain employs TRBV3-1 and TRBJ1-1; D is uncertain. The CDR3 totals 13 residues. CDR1 LGHDT and CDR2 YNNKEL come from the germline V gene (reference sequence). The V and J ends lost 1 base and 1 base respectively, with 4 bases between them.

This clonotype was counted between two and nine times. This chain links TRBV2 with TRBJ1-6; 9 positions agree with TRBD1. The germline gives CDR1 SNHLY, CDR2 FYNNEI. The J segment lost 9 bases and the V segment lost 4 bases, leaving 7 bases of the junction unmatched. The CDR3 totals 15 residues. This CDR3 reads CASSGQGEGFSPLHF. The CDR3, as DNA: TGTGCCAGCAGTGGACAGGGGGAAGGGTTTTCACCCCTCCACTTT.

This sequence joins TRBV5-6 and TRBJ2-1; 11 positions match TRBD2. The CDR3 is 15 residues long. Germline V lookup: CDR1 SGHDT, CDR2 YYEEEE. V gave up 2 bases and J gave up 7 bases; unmatched junction bases: 5. The CDR3 spells CASSFALAGVNEQFF. CDR3 nucleotides: TGTGCCAGCAGCTTTGCACTAGCGGGAGTAAATGAGCAGTTCTTC.

By share, this clonotype counts as medium-sized (0.01 to 0.1%). The rearrangement joins TRBV20-1 to TRBJ1-1; the match to TRBD1 covers 7 bases. This CDR3 has 13 residues. V shed 6 bases and J 3 bases; nucleotides not matched to a gene: 7. Germline-derived CDR1 and CDR2 are DFQATT and SNEGSKA (reference sequence). The CDR3 nucleotides read TGCAGTGCCCAGGGACAGAGCTACACTGAAGCTTTCTTT. This encodes CSAQGQSYTEAFF.

Turning to this clonotype: This CDR3 fails to terminate in the conserved phenylalanine or tryptophan, so it likely reflects a read error. The chain has TRBV5-1 and TRBJ2-7; TRBD1 matches at 7 bases. CDR1 is SGHRS and CDR2 is YFSETQ in the germline V gene. V lost 3 bases and J lost 3; bases outside the gene matches: 9. CDR3 length: 15 residues. The CDR3 DNA is TGCGCCAGCAGCTCCCGGACCGGGACAGACTACGAGCAGTACTCC. This translates into CASSSRTGTDYEQYS.

Sample share makes this clonotype medium-sized. The genes are TRBV29-1 and TRBJ2-1; maybe TRBD2 (5 bases). Trimming cost V 7 bases and J 7 bases, with 11 bases left between them. From germline, CDR1 is SQVTM and CDR2 ANQGSEA. The CDR3 sequence is 11 residues long. The CDR3 DNA is TGCAGCGGGGATGGCGGGAATGAGCAGTTCTTC. Amino acid sequence: CSGDGGNEQFF.

The J gene is TRBJ2-3, the V gene TRBV7-3; 8 bases are a match to TRBD2. The CDR3 is 17 residues long. In germline, CDR1 is SGHTA, CDR2 FQGTGA. V lost 6 bases, J lost 0 bases, and 11 bases stayed unmatched. CDR3 loop: CASSSSGGPLSTDTQYF. Here the CDR3 DNA reads TGTGCCAGCAGTTCAAGCGGGGGCCCCCTAAGCACAGATACGCAGTATTTT.

This clonotype was counted a few times. This chain uses TRBV29-1 with TRBJ1-2; 7 bases are shared with TRBD1. This CDR3 is built from 14 residues. J was trimmed by 3 bases and V by 3 bases; bases with no gene match: 7. The germline V gene encodes CDR1 SQVTM and CDR2 ANQGSEA. The CDR3 spells CSVDPTGEDYGYTF. Here the CDR3 DNA reads TGCAGCGTTGACCCAACAGGGGAGGACTATGGCTACACCTTC.

The V and J genes are TRBV20-1 and TRBJ2-5; perhaps TRBD1 as D (6 bases). Trimming removed 4 bases at V and 5 bases at J, with 14 bases between. The CDR3 sequence is 13 residues long. Germline-derived CDR1 and CDR2 are DFQATT and SNEGSKA (reference sequence). This chain's CDR3 is CSATDQGSETQYF. DNA for the CDR3: TGCAGTGCTACCGATCAGGGGAGCGAGACCCAGTACTTC.

This clonotype was detected only a few times. The chain carries TRBV20-1 and TRBJ2-1; D is possibly TRBD1 (5 bases). CDR1 is DFQATT, CDR2 SNEGSKA, per germline (reference sequence). This CDR3 comprises 13 residues. V lost 3 bases and J lost 3, with 9 bases in between. The chain's CDR3 is CSASKGFYNEQFF. Written as DNA, the CDR3 is TGCAGTGCTAGTAAGGGGTTCTACAATGAGCAGTTCTTC.

This chain links TRBV5-1 with TRBJ1-1; no definite D call. From germline, CDR1 is SGHRS and CDR2 YFSETQ. This CDR3 spans 18 amino acids. Between the trimmed V and J ends, which lost 4 bases and 2 bases, there was a span of 24 bases. CDR3 region: CASSPDEVLGGLNTEAFF. The DNA of the CDR3 is TGCGCCAGCAGCCCGGATGAGGTTCTGGGCGGTCTCAACACTGAAGCTTTCTTT.

This clonotype was counted between two and nine times. The chain combines TRBV20-1 with TRBJ2-1; 11 bases are shared with TRBD2. Losses at the gene ends were 0 bases for V and 6 bases for J; bases not matched to a gene: 4. Germline V gives CDR1 DFQATT, CDR2 SNEGSKA (reference sequence). The CDR3 consists of 15 residues. This CDR3 is CSARDTSGRVNEQFF. As DNA, the CDR3 is TGCAGTGCTAGAGACACTAGCGGGAGAGTCAATGAGCAGTTCTTC.

The gene calls are TRBV7-6 and TRBJ1-6; TRBD1 matches 9 bases. CDR3 length equals 14 residues. The germline CDR1 and CDR2 sequences are SGHVS and FNYEAQ. J gave up 7 bases and V 6 bases, and 4 bases lay outside the gene matches. The CDR3 region has the DNA TGTGCCAGCAGAAAGGACAGGGGAAATTCACCCCTCCACTTT. Protein product: CASRKDRGNSPLHF.

About this clonotype itself: This could be a read error, since a much larger clone is one nucleotide away. The CDR3 DNA follows: TGTGCCAGCAGCTTAAAGATGGCTAGCGGGGAAGTTACGCAGTATTTT. Translated, it gives CASSLKMASGEVTQYF. The V and J genes are TRBV7-3 and TRBJ2-3, with 9 bases identical to TRBD2. CDR3 length: 16 amino acids. Germline-derived CDR1 and CDR2 are SGHTA and FQGTGA. V was pared by 1 base and J by 8 bases, with 10 bases of the junction left unmatched.

J is TRBJ1-6 and V is TRBV20-1, with D possibly TRBD1 on 6 matching bases. The germline V gene has CDR1 DFQATT and CDR2 SNEGSKA (reference sequence). The V gene lost 3 bases and the J gene lost 7 bases, with 7 bases spanning the gap. The CDR3 loop spans 12 amino acids. CDR3 in DNA: TGCAGTGCTAGGAGGGGGAATTCACCCCTCCACTTT. It encodes CSARRGNSPLHF.